What follows are 17 T cell receptor beta chains derived from one specimen sequenced in a study of human T cells and chemical hapten exposure. TCRdb analysed the RACE reads with MiXCR anew, one entry per CDR3 protein. The sample shows some 79,000 distinct CDR3 sequences, less than 14% of them seen only once. Described time point: patch test 3, about 24 weeks after DPC sensitization. Treatment denoted: therapeutic diphenylcyclopropenone sensitization with weekly scalp DPC. Specimen: whole blood, collected in connection with sensitization to the hapten diphenylcyclopropenone (DPC). Receptors originate from a woman aged 50 to 60 with alopecia areata. Some clones in this sample may be carry-over from other donors' samples.

This clonotype has ten or more counts. This chain joins TRBV7-9 and TRBJ2-1; 7 bases are a match to TRBD1. Germline V CDR1 and CDR2: SEHNR, FQNEAQ (reference sequence). Losses at the gene ends were 7 bases for V and 8 bases for J; bases not matched to a gene: 5. This CDR3 region has 12 residues. CDR3 sequence reads: CASIIQGDEQFF. CDR3 nucleotides: TGTGCCAGCATCATCCAGGGGGATGAGCAGTTCTTC.

In this sample, this clonotype turned up a few times. The CDR3 spells CASSPRGAIGTDTQYF. In DNA form, the CDR3 reads TGTGCCAGCTCACCACGGGGGGCAATTGGCACAGATACGCAGTATTTT. The chain combines TRBV18 with TRBJ2-3; the D gene could be TRBD1 or TRBD2 (6 bases each). This CDR3 spans 16 amino acids. V lost 1 base and J 1 base, leaving 12 bases between the germline ends. CDR1 is KGHSH, CDR2 LQKENI, per germline.

This clonotype was seen repeatedly, ten times or more. The rearrangement links TRBV7-3 to TRBJ2-1; TRBD1 aligns across 7 bases. The CDR3 is 14 amino acids. CDR1 SGHTA and CDR2 FQGTGA come from the germline V gene. V trimming: 2 bases; J trimming: 9 bases; junction bases outside the gene matches: 7. The CDR3 DNA reads TGTGCCAGCAGCTTACGGGCACAGGGGCGTGAGCAGTTCTTC. Protein product: CASSLRAQGREQFF.

The V gene is TRBV12-3 or TRBV12-4, the J gene TRBJ1-2; 8 bases map to TRBD1. V was pared by 3 bases and J by 2 bases, with 8 bases of the junction left unmatched. The CDR3 length is 16 residues. As DNA, the CDR3 is TGTGCCAGCAGTTTTCAACCAGGGGGCGCCAACTATGGCTACACCTTC. Its translation is CASSFQPGGANYGYTF.

As regards this clonotype: A much larger clone sits a single nucleotide away, making a read error possible. V and J are TRBV2 and TRBJ2-7, with unresolved D. Between the trimmed V and J ends, which lost 6 bases and 4 bases, there was a span of 7 bases. The CDR3 sequence is 11 residues long. Germline CDR1 reads SNHLY; CDR2 reads FYNNEI. The CDR3 nucleotides read TGTGCCAGCAGCGCCTTTTACGAGCAGTACTTC. This codes for CASSAFYEQYF.

The rearrangement joins TRBV12-3 or TRBV12-4 to TRBJ1-1; TRBD1 matches 11 bases. The CDR3 is made up of 15 amino acids. V lost 7 bases to trimming and J lost 1 base; unmatched junction nucleotides: 5. The CDR3 is CASKPDRGRNTEAFF. The CDR3 coding sequence is TGTGCCAGCAAACCGGACAGGGGGCGGAACACTGAAGCTTTCTTT.

This clonotype was seen only a few times. The chain employs TRBV7-9 and TRBJ2-5; 7 bases line up with TRBD1. The CDR3 totals 16 residues. In germline, CDR1 is SEHNR, CDR2 FQNEAQ (reference sequence). V was clipped by 5 bases and J by 3 bases; unmatched bases: 12. The DNA for the CDR3 is TGTGCCAGCAGCCTCCGTCCACCCGACAGGGAAGAGACCCAGTACTTC. This encodes CASSLRPPDREETQYF. Based on the CDR3 plus reference TRBV7-9 and TRBJ2-5, the full variable domain is DTGVSQNPRHKITKRGQNVTFRCDPISEHNRLYWYRQTLGQGPEFLTYFQNEAQLEKSRLLSDRFSAERPKGSFSTLEIQRTEQGDSAMYLCASSLRPPDREETQYFGPGTRLLVL.

In its sample, this clonotype was seen many times. The chain uses TRBV11-2 and TRBJ1-1; 7 bases map to TRBD1. The ends lost 5 bases at V and 6 bases at J; junction bases unmatched: 9. The CDR3 spans 14 residues. CDR1 is SGHAT and CDR2 is FQNNGV in the germline V gene. In DNA, the CDR3 is TGTGCCAGCAGCCACACCAGGGGGATCTCTGAAGCTTTCTTT. Its translation is CASSHTRGISEAFF.

The chain is built from TRBV29-1 and TRBJ1-1; D remains unclear. The germline CDR1 and CDR2 sequences are SQVTM and ANQGSEA. The CDR3 has 11 amino acids. Trimming removed 0 bases at V and 9 bases at J, with 8 bases between. The CDR3 loop reads CSVEDPPKAFF. In DNA form, the CDR3 reads TGCAGCGTTGAAGATCCCCCGAAAGCTTTCTTT.

V is TRBV7-6 and J is TRBJ2-7, with 8 positions matching TRBD2. From germline, CDR1 is SGHVS and CDR2 FNYEAQ. The CDR3 covers 15 residues. Trimming at V came to 5 bases and at J to 0 bases, leaving 6 bases not matched to a gene. CDR3 DNA sequence: TGTGCCAGCAGCCCCTTAGCGGGGAGCTCCTACGAGCAGTACTTC. Amino acids: CASSPLAGSSYEQYF.

This clonotype occurred a few times. This rearrangement joins TRBV29-1 to TRBJ2-4; tentatively, D is TRBD1 (5 bases). Germline-derived CDR1 and CDR2 are SQVTM and ANQGSEA. The CDR3 has 13 residues. V dropped 5 bases and J dropped 3 bases, with 11 bases sitting between them. Here the CDR3 DNA reads TGCAGCGTTACAGGATACGGCAAAAACATTCAGTACTTC. Protein sequence: CSVTGYGKNIQYF.

This clonotype has more than one count but fewer than ten. The rearrangement uses TRBV28 and TRBJ2-2, with unresolved D. The V and J ends lost 9 bases and 7 bases respectively, with 30 bases between them. The germline CDR1 and CDR2 sequences are MDHEN and SYDVKM. This CDR3 is built from 18 residues. The CDR3 reads CASSTPYGATFPVGELFF. CDR3 nucleotide sequence: TGTGCCAGTAGCACCCCCTATGGAGCCACCTTCCCCGTCGGGGAGCTGTTTTTT.

This clonotype was detected only a few times. The chain couples TRBV7-3 to TRBJ2-2; D call uncertain. The ends were cut back, 4 bases at V and 2 bases at J, with 5 bases in the middle. This CDR3 is built from 13 residues. Germline lookup yields CDR1 SGHTA and CDR2 FQGTGA. The DNA for the CDR3 is TGTGCCAGCAGCTCTTATAACACCGGGGAGCTGTTTTTT. Amino acids: CASSSYNTGELFF.

The table lists this clonotype with a few counts. This chain uses TRBV6-5 with TRBJ2-2, with 14 bases identical to TRBD2. This CDR3 comprises 15 residues. From germline, CDR1 is MNHEY and CDR2 SVGAGI. The V gene end was trimmed by 5 bases and the J gene end by 6 bases; junction bases not matched to a gene: 2. The CDR3 DNA follows: TGTGCCAGCAGTCGACTAGCGGGAGGGCCCGGGGAGCTGTTTTTT. Amino acids: CASSRLAGGPGELFF.

The chain links TRBV20-1 to TRBJ1-5, with D perhaps TRBD1 (5 bases). Germline CDR1 and CDR2: DFQATT and SNEGSKA (reference sequence). This CDR3 comprises 15 residues. Between the trimmed V and J ends, which lost 2 bases and 4 bases, there was a span of 15 bases. CDR3 sequence reads: CSARSGGGTNQPQHF. The CDR3 DNA follows: TGCAGTGCTAGATCGGGGGGAGGGACTAATCAGCCCCAGCATTTT.

This clonotype was seen more than once but under ten times. The chain recombines TRBV20-1 with TRBJ2-1; possibly TRBD2 for D (5 bases). CDR1 DFQATT and CDR2 SNEGSKA come from the germline V gene (reference sequence). V gave up 4 bases and J gave up 6 bases, with 13 bases separating them. This CDR3 is 13 amino acids long. The CDR3 loop reads CSANLRVGNEQFF. The CDR3 coding sequence is TGCAGTGCTAACCTGAGGGTGGGCAATGAGCAGTTCTTC.

This clonotype was seen a few times. This chain joins TRBV29-1 and TRBJ1-1; TRBD1 matches 7 bases. The CDR3 has 15 residues. Germline V CDR1 and CDR2: SQVTM, ANQGSEA. Trimming at V came to 0 bases and at J to 1 base, leaving 5 bases not matched to a gene. CDR3 region: CSVEDPTGSNTEAFF. The CDR3 bases are TGCAGCGTTGAAGACCCGACAGGGTCGAACACTGAAGCTTTCTTT.